These 26 T cell receptor beta chains came from one sample sequenced in a study of blood T cell repertoires in COVID-19. Clones were read by immunoSEQ multiplex PCR, and TCRdb kept only the in-frame ones, dropping some. The profile shows fewer than 40,000 clones, 89% of them singletons. Material: peripheral blood. Source of these receptors: a human donor in a cohort sampled during active COVID-19.

This chain links TRBV29-1 with TRBJ1-4; D ambiguous. The germline gives CDR1 SQVTM, CDR2 ANQGSEA. This CDR3 has 11 residues. Deletions cut 7 bases from V and 9 bases from J, with 12 bases between. The CDR3 loop reads CSGSGGKKLFF. Written as DNA, the CDR3 is TGCAGCGGGAGTGGAGGGAAAAAACTGTTTTTT.

The chain employs TRBV2 and TRBJ2-2; TRBD2 might be the D (6 bases). Trimming took off 4 bases at V and 7 bases at J, with 19 bases between the two ends. The CDR3 sequence is 16 residues long. Germline assignment: CDR1 SNHLY and CDR2 FYNNEI. The CDR3 spells CASSARKGGSSGELFF. DNA of the CDR3: TGTGCCAGCAGTGCCCGTAAAGGAGGGAGTAGCGGGGAGCTGTTTTTT.

V usage is TRBV7-2 and J usage is TRBJ2-3; 9 nucleotides agree with TRBD1. J lost 2 bases, V lost 3 bases, and 6 bases had no gene match. The CDR3 loop spans 16 amino acids. Germline V gene sequence: CDR1 SGHTA, CDR2 FQGNSA. CDR3 nucleotide sequence: TGTGCCAGCAGCTTTTACAGGGGGCAGATCACAGATACGCAGTATTTT. The encoded protein is CASSFYRGQITDTQYF.

The chain combines TRBV19 with TRBJ2-1; 15 bases map to TRBD2. CDR3 length: 16 amino acids. Per germline, CDR1 LNHDA and CDR2 SQIVND (reference sequence). The junction had 6 bases not matched to a gene; V was cut back by 5 bases and J by 7 bases. This CDR3 is CASSPLGLAGGNEQFF. Here the CDR3 DNA reads TGTGCCAGTAGTCCGCTAGGACTAGCGGGAGGGAATGAGCAGTTCTTC.

This chain uses TRBV7-6 with TRBJ2-1; 10 positions agree with TRBD2. This CDR3 is built from 15 residues. V lost 2 bases, J lost 4 bases, and 2 bases stayed unmatched. The germline V gene encodes CDR1 SGHVS and CDR2 FNYEAQ. Here the CDR3 reads CASSLLAGGYNEQFF. CDR3 nucleotides: TGTGCCAGCAGCTTATTAGCGGGAGGTTACAATGAGCAGTTCTTC.

J is TRBJ2-3 and V is TRBV6-2 or TRBV6-3; the D is unclear. Germline CDR1 reads MNHEY; CDR2 reads SVGEGT. The CDR3 contains 16 residues. Trimming pared 0 bases from V and 1 base from J, leaving 11 bases between. As DNA, the CDR3 is TGTGCCAGCAGTTACTCTCGACCCCTAGGCACAGATACGCAGTATTTT. Its protein is CASSYSRPLGTDTQYF.

This chain connects TRBV5-5 to TRBJ2-3, with TRBD2 matching 10 bases. V trimming: 0 bases; J trimming: 6 bases; junction bases outside the gene matches: 7. Germline V gives CDR1 SGHKS, CDR2 YYEKEE (reference sequence). This CDR3 region has 16 residues. DNA of the CDR3: TGTGCCAGCAGCTTGGGTACTAGCGGGGCCAGGGATACGCAGTATTTT. Its protein is CASSLGTSGARDTQYF.

The gene calls are TRBV19 and TRBJ1-5; D gene uncertain. V was shortened by 3 bases and J by 3 bases, with 9 bases between the two germline ends. CDR1 is LNHDA and CDR2 is SQIVND in the germline V gene (reference sequence). The CDR3 has 14 residues. Here the CDR3 DNA reads TGTGCCAGTAGTATCCCCCGTTACAATCAGCCCCAGCATTTT. The encoded protein is CASSIPRYNQPQHF.

In this sample, this clone turned up a few times. This sample includes further DNA sequences coding for the same CDR3. V is TRBV10-2 and J is TRBJ2-3; D ambiguous. Trimming removed 0 bases from V and 2 bases from J, with 9 bases in between. The CDR3 runs 15 residues. Germline lookup yields CDR1 WSHSY and CDR2 SAAADI. This CDR3 is CASSESPVPTDTQYF. CDR3 nucleotide sequence: TGCGCCAGCAGTGAGTCACCGGTCCCCACAGATACGCAGTATTTT.

The chain carries TRBV28 and TRBJ2-5; 7 bases align to TRBD1. The V segment lost 5 bases and the J segment 5 bases; nucleotides outside the gene matches: 8. CDR1 is MDHEN and CDR2 is SYDVKM in the germline V gene. The CDR3 is 14 amino acids. The CDR3 DNA sequence: TGTGCCAGCAGTCCCGATGTGGACAGGGAGACCCAGTACTTC. Translated: CASSPDVDRETQYF.

This clone was observed a handful of times. V is TRBV19 and J is TRBJ1-5, with D perhaps TRBD1 (6 bases). Germline V gene sequence: CDR1 LNHDA, CDR2 SQIVND (reference sequence). The CDR3 covers 15 residues. Trimming pared 5 bases from V and 3 bases from J, leaving 14 bases between. The CDR3 nucleotides read TGTGCCAGTAGTGCTGAAACAGGGTACAATCAGCCCCAGCATTTT. This encodes CASSAETGYNQPQHF.

The rearrangement joins TRBV18 to TRBJ1-1; possibly TRBD1 for D (5 bases). Per germline, CDR1 KGHSH and CDR2 LQKENI. The CDR3 spans 16 residues. Trimming removed 8 bases from V and 5 bases from J, with 24 bases in between. CDR3 sequence: CASRSTAAGGRTEAFF. In nucleotides, the CDR3 is TGTGCCAGCCGATCAACGGCGGCGGGGGGAAGAACTGAAGCTTTCTTT.

The gene calls are TRBV9 and TRBJ2-1; 12 positions match TRBD2. CDR1 is SGDLS, CDR2 YYNGEE, per germline. Trimming took 4 bases from V and 12 from J; bases not matched to a gene: 14. The CDR3 length is 16 residues. In DNA, the CDR3 is TGTGCCAGCAGCTCCCGGACTAGCGGGGCTCTTTGGGGGCAGTTCTTC. Translation: CASSSRTSGALWGQFF.

The V and J genes are TRBV7-2 and TRBJ2-3, with D uncertain. The CDR3 covers 16 residues. Germline CDR1 SGHTA, CDR2 FQGNSA. V was pared by 2 bases and J by 0 bases, with 12 bases between. The CDR3 sequence: CASSLSGFASTDTQYF. Written as DNA, the CDR3 is TGTGCCAGCAGCTTATCGGGTTTCGCTAGCACAGATACGCAGTATTTT.

The V and J genes are TRBV27 and TRBJ2-7, with 7 bases aligning to TRBD1. The CDR3 consists of 16 residues. V was pared by 5 bases and J by 0 bases, with 10 bases of the junction left unmatched. Germline V gene data show CDR1 as MNHEY and CDR2 as SMNVEV (reference sequence). This CDR3 reads CASSLLRDSNSYEQYF. The CDR3 region has the DNA TGTGCCAGCAGTCTCCTCCGGGACAGCAACTCCTACGAGCAGTACTTC.

The chain links TRBV5-5 to TRBJ1-1; 10 nucleotides line up with TRBD1. The CDR3 has 15 residues. Germline V lookup: CDR1 SGHKS, CDR2 YYEKEE (reference sequence). The ends lost 1 base at V and 4 bases at J; junction bases unmatched: 4. CDR3 DNA sequence: TGTGCCAGCAGCTTGTGGGGGACAGGGGCCACTGAAGCTTTCTTT. Protein product: CASSLWGTGATEAFF.

The chain couples TRBV2 to TRBJ1-2; unclear D gene. Germline CDR1 and CDR2: SNHLY and FYNNEI. This CDR3 contains 14 residues. Trimming shortened V by 3 bases and J by 4 bases, and 12 bases separated the two germline ends. The CDR3 loop reads CASSEEEGVYGYTF. For the CDR3, the DNA is TGTGCCAGCAGTGAGGAGGAGGGAGTCTATGGCTACACCTTC.

The chain carries TRBV2 and TRBJ1-5, with 9 bases lining up with TRBD1. Trimming at V came to 7 bases and at J to 7 bases, leaving 11 bases not matched to a gene. CDR3 length: 15 residues. The germline V gene has CDR1 SNHLY and CDR2 FYNNEI. CDR3 loop: CASTLDRGYSQPQHF. The CDR3 DNA follows: TGTGCCAGCACCCTAGACAGGGGGTATAGCCAGCCCCAGCATTTT. The complete variable domain, with remaining parts taken from reference TRBV2 and TRBJ1-5, reads EPEVTQTPSHQVTQMGQEVILRCVPISNHLYFYWYRQILGQKVEFLVSFYNNEISEKSEIFDDQFSVERPDGSNFTLKIRSTKLEDSAMYFCASTLDRGYSQPQHFGDGTRLSIL.

This clone was detected once. The chain employs TRBV18 and TRBJ1-4, with D perhaps TRBD1 (5 bases). The CDR3 covers 16 residues. CDR1 and CDR2 (germline): KGHSH, LQKENI. Trimming removed 1 base from V and 5 bases from J, with 14 bases in between. In DNA form, the CDR3 reads TGTGCCAGCTCACCACGCGGTCAGGGAGGGAATGAAAAACTGTTTTTT. Translated: CASSPRGQGGNEKLFF.

The chain employs TRBV6-2 or TRBV6-3 and TRBJ1-1; TRBD1 might be the D (5 bases). The CDR3 covers 14 residues. With 5 bases removed from V and 1 base from J, the gap between germline ends came to 11 bases. CDR1 is MNHEY and CDR2 is SVGEGT in the germline V gene. DNA for the CDR3: TGTGCCAGCAGTACGACAGTACCGAACACTGAAGCTTTCTTT. As protein: CASSTTVPNTEAFF.

This clone came up once. The chain uses TRBV7-2 and TRBJ2-3; unclear D gene. The germline V gene has CDR1 SGHTA and CDR2 FQGNSA. Trimming took 3 bases from V and 3 from J, leaving 4 bases between them. The CDR3 is 12 residues long. CDR3 amino acids: CASSLRTDTQYF. The CDR3 DNA sequence: TGTGCCAGCAGCTTGCGAACAGATACGCAGTATTTT.

This clone was seen a single time. The chain employs TRBV7-9 and TRBJ2-7, with D perhaps matching TRBD1 (6 bases). The germline gives CDR1 SEHNR, CDR2 FQNEAQ (reference sequence). The CDR3 is 13 residues long. The V gene lost 3 bases and the J gene lost 2 bases, with 8 bases spanning the gap. CDR3 in DNA: TGTGCCAGCAGCTTGGACAGCCCCTACGAGCAGTACTTC. Translating gives CASSLDSPYEQYF.

The chain uses TRBV7-2 and TRBJ2-7, with TRBD1 matching over 9 bases. The CDR3 contains 15 residues. Trimming removed 5 bases from V and 0 bases from J; junction bases left unmatched: 5. Looked up from germline, CDR1 is SGHTA and CDR2 is FQGNSA. The chain's CDR3 is CASSHRDRVSYEQYF. In nucleotides, the CDR3 is TGTGCCAGCAGCCACCGGGACAGGGTCTCCTACGAGCAGTACTTC.

The chain joins TRBV9 to TRBJ2-5, with a weak D call TRBD2 (6 bases). The CDR3 covers 14 residues. Deletions cut 2 bases from V and 4 bases from J, with 12 bases between. The germline V gene encodes CDR1 SGDLS and CDR2 YYNGEE. This chain's CDR3 is CASSVSSVGETQYF. The CDR3 DNA sequence: TGTGCCAGCAGCGTTTCTAGCGTCGGAGAGACCCAGTACTTC. Looking up the rest from reference TRBV9 and TRBJ2-5 gives the full variable domain: DSGVTQTPKHLITATGQRVTLRCSPRSGDLSVYWYQQSLDQGLQFLIQYYNGEERAKGNILERFSAQQFPDLHSELNLSSLELGDSALYFCASSVSSVGETQYFGPGTRLLVL.

V gene TRBV30 combines with J gene TRBJ2-5, with 8 nucleotides matching TRBD1. J gave up 5 bases and V 4 bases, and 3 bases lay outside the gene matches. The CDR3 has 12 amino acids. Germline CDR1 reads GTSNPN; CDR2 reads SVGIG (reference sequence). The CDR3 protein is CAWNTGGETQYF. The CDR3, as DNA: TGTGCCTGGAATACAGGGGGGGAGACCCAGTACTTC. Drawing the rest from reference TRBV30 and TRBJ2-5, the complete variable domain is SQTIHQWPATLVQPVGSPLSLECTVEGTSNPNLYWYRQAAGRGLQLLFYSVGIGQISSEVPQNLSASRPQDRQFILSSKKLLLSDSGFYLCAWNTGGETQYFGPGTRLLVL.

V gene TRBV7-9 combines with J gene TRBJ2-2; a weak D match, TRBD2 (6 bases). CDR1 and CDR2 from the germline V gene are SEHNR and FQNEAQ (reference sequence). With 1 base removed from V and 4 bases from J, the gap between germline ends came to 10 bases. The CDR3 spans 15 residues. This chain's CDR3 is CASSLGGVITGELFF. In nucleotides, the CDR3 is TGTGCCAGCAGCTTAGGCGGGGTGATCACCGGGGAGCTGTTTTTT.